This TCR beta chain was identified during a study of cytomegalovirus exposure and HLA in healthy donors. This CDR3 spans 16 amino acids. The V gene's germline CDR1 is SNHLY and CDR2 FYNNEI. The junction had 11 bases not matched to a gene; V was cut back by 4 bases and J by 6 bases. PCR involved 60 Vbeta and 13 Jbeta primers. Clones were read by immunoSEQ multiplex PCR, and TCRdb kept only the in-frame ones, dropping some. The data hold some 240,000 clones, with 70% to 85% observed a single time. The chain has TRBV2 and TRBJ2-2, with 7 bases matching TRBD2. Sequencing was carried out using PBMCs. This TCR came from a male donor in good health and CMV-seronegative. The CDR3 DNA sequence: TGTGCCAGCAGTGTGGGTGTGTTAGCGGGCGCCGGGGAGCTGTTTTTT. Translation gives CASSVGVLAGAGELFF.